Shown below are 21 T cell receptor beta chains from a single sample sequenced in a study of blood T cell repertoires in COVID-19. TCRdb's copy holds only in-frame clones and misses some; the assay was immunoSEQ multiplex PCR. In the table there are fewer than 250,000 clones, 84% of which are singletons. The sequenced material came from peripheral blood. The receptors here all came from a man younger than 45 with active or convalescent COVID-19.

The V gene is TRBV28, the J gene TRBJ2-2, with a possible D match to TRBD2 (5 bases). The germline gives CDR1 MDHEN, CDR2 SYDVKM. CDR3 size: 16 residues. V shed 3 bases and J shed 1 base, with 12 bases lying between them. The CDR3 sequence: CASSFADWLNTGELFF. The DNA for the CDR3 is TGTGCCAGCAGTTTCGCGGACTGGCTGAACACCGGGGAGCTGTTTTTT. Full variable domain (remainder filled in from reference TRBV28 and TRBJ2-2): DVKVTQSSRYLVKRTGEKVFLECVQDMDHENMFWYRQDPGLGLRLIYFSYDVKMKEKGDIPEGYSVSREKKERFSLILESASTNQTSMYLCASSFADWLNTGELFFGEGSRLTVL.

This chain connects TRBV4-2 to TRBJ1-1; a weak D match, TRBD1 (5 bases). This CDR3 is 16 amino acids long. Trimming removed 0 bases at V and 0 bases at J, with 11 bases between. Germline V gives CDR1 LGHNA, CDR2 YNFKEQ. The CDR3 nucleotides are TGTGCCAGCAGCCAAGATGCCGACAGTTTGAACACTGAAGCTTTCTTT. This codes for CASSQDADSLNTEAFF.

This chain uses TRBV6-6 with TRBJ2-1, with D hard to call. The germline V and J ends were trimmed by 0 bases and 5 bases, with 5 bases remaining between them. This CDR3 is 13 amino acids long. CDR1 is MNHNY, CDR2 SVGAGI, per germline (reference sequence). Written as DNA, the CDR3 is TGTGCCAGCAGTTACTCAGGAGACAATGAGCAGTTCTTC. Amino acids: CASSYSGDNEQFF.

The chain uses TRBV9 and TRBJ2-7, with TRBD2 matching over 9 bases. This CDR3 comprises 14 residues. J gave up 3 bases and V 6 bases, and 7 bases lay outside the gene matches. Germline V lookup: CDR1 SGDLS, CDR2 YYNGEE. The CDR3 loop reads CASTKAGGGYEQYF. As DNA, the CDR3 is TGTGCCAGCACCAAAGCGGGAGGAGGCTACGAGCAGTACTTC.

The chain uses TRBV5-6 and TRBJ1-1; 10 bases fit TRBD1. This CDR3 contains 17 residues. With V trimmed by 5 bases and J by 7 bases, 17 bases remained unmatched. Per the germline V gene, CDR1 is SGHDT and CDR2 is YYEEEE. The CDR3: CASRGPGQGRESLEAFF. In nucleotides, the CDR3 is TGTGCCAGCAGGGGTCCGGGACAGGGGCGCGAAAGTCTTGAAGCTTTCTTT.

V is TRBV30 and J is TRBJ1-1, with D maybe TRBD1 (5 bases). The CDR3 has 14 residues. Germline-derived CDR1 and CDR2 are GTSNPN and SVGIG (reference sequence). Trimming cost V 0 bases and J 5 bases, with 13 bases left between them. CDR3 loop: CAWSVTPGKTEAFF. CDR3 sequence (DNA): TGTGCCTGGAGTGTAACCCCAGGGAAGACTGAAGCTTTCTTT.

The V call is TRBV18, the J call TRBJ2-7, with D tentatively TRBD2 (6 bases). Germline values: CDR1 KGHSH, CDR2 LQKENI. CDR3 length: 15 residues. V was pared by 5 bases and J by 6 bases, with 20 bases between. The CDR3 here is CASSSRGTPEAEQYF. The CDR3 DNA reads as TGTGCCAGCTCAAGCCGCGGGACGCCCGAGGCCGAGCAGTACTTC.

The chain joins TRBV3-1 (or the pseudogene TRBV3-2) to TRBJ2-3, with a tentative D call TRBD2 (6 bases). Germline CDR1 LGHDT, CDR2 YNNKEL (reference sequence). Trimming left V 4 bases short and J 5 bases short, with 19 bases between. The CDR3 runs to 16 residues. CDR3 region: CASSPTISGGGDTQYF. CDR3 DNA: TGTGCCAGCAGCCCGACTATTAGCGGAGGAGGAGATACGCAGTATTTT.

V usage is TRBV3-1 (or the pseudogene TRBV3-2) and J usage is TRBJ1-2; D remains unclear. V dropped 2 bases and J dropped 9 bases, with 10 bases sitting between them. Per germline, CDR1 LGHDT and CDR2 YNNKEL (reference sequence). The CDR3 loop spans 12 amino acids. CDR3 nucleotides: TGTGCCAGCAGCCAAAATGGGGAGAGCTACACCTTC. It specifies CASSQNGESYTF.

The V call is TRBV5-1, the J call TRBJ2-5; D is unresolved. Germline-derived CDR1 and CDR2 are SGHRS and YFSETQ. V lost 2 bases and J 1 base, leaving 12 bases between the germline ends. The CDR3 covers 15 residues. The CDR3 is CASSLDARPQETQYF. Written as DNA, the CDR3 is TGCGCCAGCAGCTTAGATGCGCGGCCCCAAGAGACCCAGTACTTC. Full variable domain (remainder filled in from reference TRBV5-1 and TRBJ2-5): KAGVTQTPRYLIKTRGQQVTLSCSPISGHRSVSWYQQTPGQGLQFLFEYFSETQRNKGNFPGRFSGRQFSNSRSEMNVSTLELGDSALYLCASSLDARPQETQYFGPGTRLLVL.

The chain employs TRBV5-4 and TRBJ1-2; D ambiguous. Deletions cut 0 bases from V and 0 bases from J, with 9 bases between. Germline values: CDR1 SGHNT, CDR2 YYREEE (reference sequence). CDR3 length: 15 residues. This chain's CDR3 is CASSLAGRTNYGYTF. For the CDR3, the DNA is TGTGCCAGCAGCTTGGCAGGCAGGACTAACTATGGCTACACCTTC.

CDR3 region: CASSHRGPYNEQFF. The CDR3 coding sequence is TGTGCCAGCAGTCATCGAGGCCCCTACAATGAGCAGTTCTTC. V and J are TRBV28 and TRBJ2-1; unclear D gene. This CDR3 contains 14 residues. V shed 5 bases and J shed 2 bases, with 10 bases lying between them. The V gene's germline CDR1 is MDHEN and CDR2 SYDVKM.

This clone was seen once. The chain carries TRBV10-1 and TRBJ1-2, with D perhaps TRBD1 (6 bases). The CDR3 length is 11 residues. Germline CDR1 and CDR2: WNHNN and SYGVQD (reference sequence). CDR3 DNA sequence: TGCGTCTCGGACAGTCTCTATGGCTACACCTTC. This encodes CVSDSLYGYTF.

The rearrangement uses TRBV4-3 and TRBJ2-6, with D unresolved. Germline V gives CDR1 LGHNA, CDR2 YSLEER. The V and J ends lost 2 bases and 2 bases respectively, with 10 bases between them. The CDR3 runs 16 residues. CDR3 region: CASSQSPAAGANVLTF. CDR3 bases: TGCGCCAGCAGCCAATCTCCCGCAGCTGGGGCCAACGTCCTGACTTTC.

The gene calls are TRBV6-1 and TRBJ2-6; TRBD1 is a possible D gene (6 bases). The V and J ends lost 2 bases and 4 bases respectively, with 15 bases between them. In germline, CDR1 is MNHNS, CDR2 SASEGT. The CDR3 loop spans 17 amino acids. The DNA for the CDR3 is TGTGCCAGCAGTGAACAAGGGGGAGTCGAAGGGGCCAACGTCCTGACTTTC. As protein: CASSEQGGVEGANVLTF.

V usage is TRBV29-1 and J usage is TRBJ1-1, with no clear D. Trimming removed 4 bases from V and 5 bases from J, with 11 bases in between. The CDR3 is 12 residues long. In germline, CDR1 is SQVTM, CDR2 ANQGSEA. CDR3 amino acids: CSVGPSRTEAFF. The DNA for the CDR3 is TGCAGCGTTGGCCCCTCGAGGACTGAAGCTTTCTTT.

The V gene is TRBV18, the J gene TRBJ1-2; weak D call: TRBD1 (5 bases). The CDR3 loop spans 15 amino acids. Between the trimmed V and J ends, which lost 3 bases and 3 bases, there was a span of 14 bases. Germline CDR1 is KGHSH and CDR2 is LQKENI. The CDR3 loop is CASSPGSGVDYGYTF. The CDR3 DNA follows: TGTGCCAGCTCACCGGGATCGGGGGTCGACTATGGCTACACCTTC.

The chain employs TRBV7-9 and TRBJ1-5, with 9 bases lining up with TRBD1. Germline CDR1 and CDR2: SEHNR and FQNEAQ (reference sequence). This CDR3 spans 15 amino acids. The J segment lost 3 bases and the V segment lost 5 bases, leaving 5 bases of the junction unmatched. CDR3 residues: CASSIGQGYNQPQHF. The DNA of the CDR3 is TGTGCCAGCAGCATCGGACAGGGGTACAATCAGCCCCAGCATTTT.

V and J are TRBV29-1 and TRBJ1-2; 12 nucleotides line up with TRBD1. V was pared by 4 bases and J by 4 bases, with 7 bases of the junction left unmatched. The CDR3 consists of 15 residues. Germline lookup yields CDR1 SQVTM and CDR2 ANQGSEA. The CDR3 DNA is TGCAGCGTTGTGGGGACAGGGGGCGTGGGCTATGGCTACACCTTC. Protein: CSVVGTGGVGYGYTF.

The V and J genes are TRBV2 and TRBJ2-7; TRBD2 matches at 10 bases. CDR1 is SNHLY, CDR2 FYNNEI, per germline. After removal of 6 bases from V and 0 bases from J, the junction contained 5 bases not matched to a gene. The CDR3 is made up of 15 amino acids. CDR3 nucleotides: TGTGCCAGCAGCGGTGGGACTAGCGCCTCCTACGAGCAGTACTTC. This gives the protein CASSGGTSASYEQYF.

The CDR3: CSPGREGRHNQPQHF. The CDR3 nucleotides read TGCAGCCCGGGGAGGGAGGGACGTCACAATCAGCCCCAGCATTTT. This rearrangement joins TRBV29-1 to TRBJ1-5; D may be TRBD1 (5 bases). Trimming shortened V by 8 bases and J by 3 bases, and 20 bases separated the two germline ends. Looked up from germline, CDR1 is SQVTM and CDR2 is ANQGSEA. The CDR3 is 15 amino acids.